This entry features one TCR beta chain sequence. The antigen remains undetermined. Trimming shortened V by 8 bases and J by 4 bases, and 15 bases separated the two germline ends. The germline gives CDR1 MDHEN, CDR2 SYDVKM. This CDR3 has 14 residues. These data originate in a study of T cell repertoires in cytomegalovirus infection. Study context: CMV infection and matching HLA type were both indicated by public TCR beta signatures.

Study-wide findings and caveats: Across the ex vivo response, the dominant clonotypes were HLA-C-restricted CMV-specific TCR beta clonotypes. Public TCR beta family frequency separated CMV-and-HLA carriers, including in an independent cohort.

Each CDR3 protein gets one entry after TCRdb re-called the reads with MiXCR. The table has about 600,000 distinct CDR3 sequences, roughly a quarter seen once. The sequenced sample consisted of CD8+ T cells from PBMCs. The rearrangement uses TRBV28 and TRBJ1-5; no definite D call. The receptor was derived from a human donor in good health (CMV status not recorded). Some clones in this sample may be carry-over from other donors' samples. Written as DNA, the CDR3 is TGTGCCAGCGGCACGCCAAGCGTAAATCAGCCCCAGCATTTT. Protein: CASGTPSVNQPQHF.